The entry below gives a single T cell receptor (beta chain) sequence along with its context. The antigen remains undetermined. This CDR3 contains 13 residues. Germline loops: CDR1 SGHTS, CDR2 YDEGEE. With 4 bases removed from V and 5 bases from J, the gap between germline ends came to 9 bases. The repertoire was sequenced with immunoSEQ multiplex PCR; TCRdb's copy has only in-frame clones and lacks some. The table has 65,000 to 95,000 clones, about 86% seen once. This specimen comes from a study of cytotoxic CD8 clonotypes in ibrutinib-treated CLL. Study context: The sample average was 255,043 productive templates and 85,000 to 100,000 productive rearrangements. Overall study results and limits: Investigators sampled sustained-remission and progressing patients at differing times. At progression, clonality fell back toward baseline after rising at ibrutinib response. Public clonotypes showed up rarely, and on treatment they shrank or held steady.

The clonotype originates from a human donor with chronic lymphocytic leukemia. This sequence joins TRBV5-8 and TRBJ2-2; D is possibly TRBD1 (6 bases). Sequencing used PBMCs, obtained before ibrutinib treatment. CDR3 sequence: CASSQGWTGELFF. CDR3 sequence (DNA): TGTGCCAGCAGCCAGGGGTGGACCGGGGAGCTGTTTTTT.